The 11 T cell receptor beta chains in this list originate from one sample, sequenced in a study of blood T cell repertoires in COVID-19. Method: immunoSEQ multiplex PCR; TCRdb's copy keeps in-frame clones and lacks some. The data contain about 80,000 clones, approximately 89% of them singletons. Sequencing was carried out using peripheral blood. These TCRs come from a woman of 80 years or more with acute or convalescent COVID-19.

The rearrangement uses TRBV6-5 and TRBJ1-6; TRBD1 might be the D (5 bases). Germline V gives CDR1 MNHEY, CDR2 SVGAGI. Between the trimmed V and J ends, which lost 2 bases and 7 bases, there was a span of 12 bases. This CDR3 has 15 residues. Written as DNA, the CDR3 is TGTGCCAGCAGTTACGGGGCAGGGAACAATTCACCCCTCCACTTT. Amino acids: CASSYGAGNNSPLHF.

The rearrangement joins TRBV5-1 to TRBJ2-3, with TRBD1 identical over 9 bases. The CDR3 runs 16 residues. J lost 4 bases, V lost 0 bases, and 6 bases had no gene match. The germline gives CDR1 SGHRS, CDR2 YFSETQ. CDR3 DNA sequence: TGCGCCAGCAGCTTGGCCCTAAGACAGGGGGCAGATACGCAGTATTTT. Residues: CASSLALRQGADTQYF.

The table lists this clone with a count of one. The chain carries TRBV6-1 and TRBJ2-5, with 12 nucleotides matching TRBD2. V was pared by 0 bases and J by 3 bases, with 5 bases of the junction left unmatched. The CDR3 spans 17 residues. CDR1 is MNHNS and CDR2 is SASEGT in the germline V gene. The CDR3 bases are TGTGCCAGCAGTGAAGCAGCTAGACTAGCGGGAGAAGAGACCCAGTACTTC. It translates to CASSEAARLAGEETQYF.

The chain is built from TRBV11-3 and TRBJ1-2, with TRBD1 matching 8 bases. The V segment lost 5 bases and the J segment 7 bases; nucleotides outside the gene matches: 9. Looked up from germline, CDR1 is SGHNT and CDR2 is YENEEA. The CDR3 extends over 14 amino acids. The DNA of the CDR3 is TGTGCCAGCAGCCGGGGACAGGAAGCCGGTGGCTACACCTTC. This sequence encodes CASSRGQEAGGYTF.

The V call is TRBV3-1 (or the pseudogene TRBV3-2), the J call TRBJ2-5, with D tentatively TRBD2 (6 bases). There are 12 residues in the CDR3. The V end was cut by 6 bases, the J end by 7 bases, with 12 bases between. Germline V gives CDR1 LGHDT, CDR2 YNNKEL (reference sequence). The CDR3 loop reads CASRGGRGTQYF. CDR3 nucleotide sequence: TGTGCCAGCAGGGGGGGACGGGGGACCCAGTACTTC.

The chain employs TRBV19 and TRBJ2-2; 11 bases align to TRBD1. Germline CDR1 LNHDA, CDR2 SQIVND (reference sequence). There are 16 residues in the CDR3. The J segment lost 7 bases and the V segment lost 8 bases, leaving 12 bases of the junction unmatched. As DNA, the CDR3 is TGTGCCAGTGCTGAGCCGGACAGGGGGCGAAGCGGGGAGCTGTTTTTT. Protein: CASAEPDRGRSGELFF.

The rearrangement joins TRBV2 to TRBJ1-5, with 9 bases lining up with TRBD1. V dropped 5 bases and J dropped 1; count of bases not matched to a gene: 3. CDR1 and CDR2 from the germline V gene are SNHLY and FYNNEI. This CDR3 region has 15 residues. The CDR3: CASSRTGESNQPQHF. CDR3 DNA sequence: TGTGCCAGCAGTCGGACAGGGGAAAGCAATCAGCCCCAGCATTTT.

V usage is TRBV2 and J usage is TRBJ2-6; D not certain. V was trimmed by 8 bases and J by 0 bases, leaving 11 bases between them. Looked up from germline, CDR1 is SNHLY and CDR2 is FYNNEI. The CDR3 consists of 15 residues. CDR3 DNA: TGTGCCAGCCGTTATTCCCGCTCTGGGGCCAACGTCCTGACTTTC. It encodes CASRYSRSGANVLTF.

The chain has TRBV9 and TRBJ2-1; 13 bases fit TRBD2. Germline lookup yields CDR1 SGDLS and CDR2 YYNGEE. This CDR3 comprises 15 residues. V shed 4 bases and J 6 bases; nucleotides not matched to a gene: 4. The CDR3, as DNA: TGTGCCAGCAGCCCAAGACTAGCGGGAGGCAATGAGCAGTTCTTC. Amino acids: CASSPRLAGGNEQFF.

The chain combines TRBV13 with TRBJ1-1; D is undetermined. Trimming cost V 0 bases and J 5 bases, with 16 bases left between them. Germline V gives CDR1 PRHDT, CDR2 FYEKMQ (reference sequence). The CDR3 length is 16 residues. As DNA, the CDR3 is TGTGCCAGCAGCTTAGGGCTGCCCTTAAGAGGGACTGAAGCTTTCTTT. Translating it yields CASSLGLPLRGTEAFF.

Of note for this clone: An end of the junction differs from the germline gene, which may be a read error. The V call is TRBV9, the J call TRBJ2-5; 9 bases line up with TRBD2. This CDR3 spans 15 amino acids. Per the germline V gene, CDR1 is SGDLS and CDR2 is YYNGEE. This CDR3 is CARRRGRGGQETQYF. CDR3 coding DNA: TGCGCCCGCCGCCGGGGGCGGGGGGGCCAAGAGACCCAGTACTTC.